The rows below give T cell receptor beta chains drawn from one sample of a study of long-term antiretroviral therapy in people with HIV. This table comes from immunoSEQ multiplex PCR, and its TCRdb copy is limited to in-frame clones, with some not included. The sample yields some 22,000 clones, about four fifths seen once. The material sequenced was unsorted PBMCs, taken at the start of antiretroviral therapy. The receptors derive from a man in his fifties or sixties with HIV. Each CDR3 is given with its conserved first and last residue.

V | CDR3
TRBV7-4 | CASSSTHSSGRSETQYF
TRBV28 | CASSLIGQSAEAFF
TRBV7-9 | CASSRQLTDTQYF
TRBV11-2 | CASSLVNEKLFF
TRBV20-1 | CSASADFSTFF
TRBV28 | CASRGQGEGGEQYF
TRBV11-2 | CASSNRGQGYGYTF
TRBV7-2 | CASSLRSGSRYEQYF
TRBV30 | CAWSLGLAGRLYNEQFF
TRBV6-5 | CASTYGGKGEQYF
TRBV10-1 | CASSERGTGELFF
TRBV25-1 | CASRRDRATYEQYF
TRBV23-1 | CASSQSGGQGGETQYF
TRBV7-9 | CASSLTYEQYF
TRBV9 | CASSVGRGRTGELFF
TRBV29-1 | CSVAAGGNQPQHF
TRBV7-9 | CASRRIPTLREANVLTF
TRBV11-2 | CASSLVWSGPNTYGYTF
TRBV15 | CATSRYRGYEQYF
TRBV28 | CASSYSTGGWQETQYF
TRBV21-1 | CASSRDRRWTEAFF
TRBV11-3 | CASSLSRRTGLTFF
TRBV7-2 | CASSTSGALGQPQHF
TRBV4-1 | CASAKRNRDQPQHF
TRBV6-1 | CASSEVRDTEAFF
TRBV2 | CASRVARGTDTQYF
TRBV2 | CASRGDRAGTDTQYF
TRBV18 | CASSAETGHESNYGYTF
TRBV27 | CASTHGTGPGYGYTF
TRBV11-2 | CASSLEVGGGASYEQYF
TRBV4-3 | CASSQERTGDYEQYF
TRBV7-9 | CASSSGGEGEKLFF
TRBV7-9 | CASSLEFSNQPQHF
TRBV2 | CAGRSGGDYEQYF
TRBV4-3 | CASSQDYAAPIYGYTF
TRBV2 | CASTPGHSGNTIYF
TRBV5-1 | CASSPTISEAGELFF
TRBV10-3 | CAISPSSGSYNEQFF
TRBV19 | CASSMVGWGRGGPQHF
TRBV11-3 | CASSFGMEETQYF
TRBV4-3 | CASSQDKTETYEQYF
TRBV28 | CASEVAGDYYEQYF
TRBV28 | CASSAPGTGYQPQHF
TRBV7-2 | CASSSTRQETQYF
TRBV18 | CASSPGGINGDLYF
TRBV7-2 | CASSLGSGTNTYEQYF
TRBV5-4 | CASSFFEEKLFF
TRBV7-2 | CASSLDGRTYNSPLHF
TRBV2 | CARFAFGQGPDTQYF
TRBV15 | CATSRRQFSSGNTIYF
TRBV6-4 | CASSDTGRGANVLTF
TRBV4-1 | CASSQARLSSGNTIYF
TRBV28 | CASKGQGHSYEQYF
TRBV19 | CASSIAGQAQFSPLHF
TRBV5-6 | CASSLGTGGSPLHF
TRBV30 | CAWSEGQGYTGELFF
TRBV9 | CASSVASGRSYEQYF
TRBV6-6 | CAGTWAVNTEAFF
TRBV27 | CASSPRGSNQPQHF
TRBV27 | CASRELAGQETQYF